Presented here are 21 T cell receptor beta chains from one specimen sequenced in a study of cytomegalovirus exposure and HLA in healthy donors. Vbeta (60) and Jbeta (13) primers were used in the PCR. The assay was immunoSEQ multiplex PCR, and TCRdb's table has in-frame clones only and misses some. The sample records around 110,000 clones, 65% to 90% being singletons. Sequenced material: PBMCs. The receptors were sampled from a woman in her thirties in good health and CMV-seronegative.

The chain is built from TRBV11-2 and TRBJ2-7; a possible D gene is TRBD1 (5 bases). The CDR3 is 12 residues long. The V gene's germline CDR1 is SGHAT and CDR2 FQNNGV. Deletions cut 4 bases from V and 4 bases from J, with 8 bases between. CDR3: CASSSSGYEQYF. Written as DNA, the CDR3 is TGTGCCAGCAGCTCGTCAGGGTACGAGCAGTACTTC.

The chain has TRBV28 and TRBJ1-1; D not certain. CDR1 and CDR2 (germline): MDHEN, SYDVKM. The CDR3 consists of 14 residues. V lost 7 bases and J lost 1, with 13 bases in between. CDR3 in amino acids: CASTSPMANTEAFF. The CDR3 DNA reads TGTGCCAGCACTAGCCCGATGGCGAACACTGAAGCTTTCTTT. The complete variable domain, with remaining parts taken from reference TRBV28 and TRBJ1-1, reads DVKVTQSSRYLVKRTGEKVFLECVQDMDHENMFWYRQDPGLGLRLIYFSYDVKMKEKGDIPEGYSVSREKKERFSLILESASTNQTSMYLCASTSPMANTEAFFGQGTRLTVV.

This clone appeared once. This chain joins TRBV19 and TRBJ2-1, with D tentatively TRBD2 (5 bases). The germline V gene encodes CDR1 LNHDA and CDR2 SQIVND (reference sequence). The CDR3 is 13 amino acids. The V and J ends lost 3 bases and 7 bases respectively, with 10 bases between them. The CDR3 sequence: CASSMFSANEQFF. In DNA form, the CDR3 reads TGTGCCAGTAGTATGTTTAGCGCGAATGAGCAGTTCTTC.

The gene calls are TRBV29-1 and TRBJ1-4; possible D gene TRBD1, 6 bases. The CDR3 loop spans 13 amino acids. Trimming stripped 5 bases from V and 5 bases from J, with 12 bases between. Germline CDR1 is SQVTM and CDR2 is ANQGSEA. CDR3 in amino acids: CSVSGGANEKLFF. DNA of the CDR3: TGCAGCGTTAGTGGGGGCGCGAATGAAAAACTGTTTTTT.

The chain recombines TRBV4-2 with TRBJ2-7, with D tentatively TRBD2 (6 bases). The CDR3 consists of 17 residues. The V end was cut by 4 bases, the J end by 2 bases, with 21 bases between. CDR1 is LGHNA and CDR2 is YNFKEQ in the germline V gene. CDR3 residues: CASSPREVRRVPYEQYF. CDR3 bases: TGTGCCAGCAGCCCTAGGGAGGTTCGGCGGGTTCCCTACGAGCAGTACTTC.

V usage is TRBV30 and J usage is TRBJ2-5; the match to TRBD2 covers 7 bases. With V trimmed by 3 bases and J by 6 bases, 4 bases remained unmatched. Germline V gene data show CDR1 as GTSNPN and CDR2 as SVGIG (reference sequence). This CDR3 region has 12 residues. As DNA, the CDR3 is TGTGCCTGGAGCGCGGGGGTGCAGACCCAGTACTTC. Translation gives CAWSAGVQTQYF.

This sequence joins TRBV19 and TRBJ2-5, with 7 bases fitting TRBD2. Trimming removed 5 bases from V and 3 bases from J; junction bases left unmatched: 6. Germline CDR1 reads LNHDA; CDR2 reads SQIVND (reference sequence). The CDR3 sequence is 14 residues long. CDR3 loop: CASSGASGKETQYF. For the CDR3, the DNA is TGTGCCAGTAGTGGGGCTAGCGGTAAAGAGACCCAGTACTTC.

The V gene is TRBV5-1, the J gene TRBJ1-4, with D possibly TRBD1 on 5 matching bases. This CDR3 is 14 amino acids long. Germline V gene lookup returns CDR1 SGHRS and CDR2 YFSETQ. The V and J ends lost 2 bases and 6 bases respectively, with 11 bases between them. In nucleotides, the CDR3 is TGCGCCAGCAGCTTAAACGGGGGGGATGAAAAACTGTTTTTT. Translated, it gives CASSLNGGDEKLFF. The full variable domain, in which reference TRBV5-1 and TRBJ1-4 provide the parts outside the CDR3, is KAGVTQTPRYLIKTRGQQVTLSCSPISGHRSVSWYQQTPGQGLQFLFEYFSETQRNKGNFPGRFSGRQFSNSRSEMNVSTLELGDSALYLCASSLNGGDEKLFFGSGTQLSVL.

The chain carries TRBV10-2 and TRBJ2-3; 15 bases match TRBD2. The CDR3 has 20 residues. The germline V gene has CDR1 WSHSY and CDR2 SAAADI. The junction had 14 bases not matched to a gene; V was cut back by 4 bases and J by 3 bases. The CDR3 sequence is CASSVPGLAGGPGNTDTQYF. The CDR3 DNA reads TGCGCCAGCAGTGTCCCGGGACTAGCGGGAGGCCCGGGCAATACAGATACGCAGTATTTT.

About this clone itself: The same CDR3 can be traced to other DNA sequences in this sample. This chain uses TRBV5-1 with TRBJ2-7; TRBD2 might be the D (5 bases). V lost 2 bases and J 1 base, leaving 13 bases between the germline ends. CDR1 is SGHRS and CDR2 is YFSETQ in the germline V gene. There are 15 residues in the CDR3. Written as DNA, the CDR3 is TGCGCCAGCAGCTTCGGACTTCCTGGGTCCTACGAGCAGTACTTC. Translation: CASSFGLPGSYEQYF.

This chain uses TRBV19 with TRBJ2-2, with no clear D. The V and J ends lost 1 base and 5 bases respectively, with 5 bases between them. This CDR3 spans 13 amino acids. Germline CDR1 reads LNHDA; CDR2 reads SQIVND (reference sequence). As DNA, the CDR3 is TGTGCCAGTAGTATAGCGGTTACCGGGGAGCTGTTTTTT. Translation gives CASSIAVTGELFF.

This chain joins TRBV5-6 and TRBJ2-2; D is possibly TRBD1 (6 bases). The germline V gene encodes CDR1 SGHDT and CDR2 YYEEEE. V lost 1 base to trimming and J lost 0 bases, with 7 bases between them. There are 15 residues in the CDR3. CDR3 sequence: CASSLTGSNTGELFF. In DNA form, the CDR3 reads TGTGCCAGCAGCTTGACAGGGTCGAACACCGGGGAGCTGTTTTTT. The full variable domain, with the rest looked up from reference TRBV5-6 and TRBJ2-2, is DAGVTQSPTHLIKTRGQQVTLRCSPKSGHDTVSWYQQALGQGPQFIFQYYEEEERQRGNFPDRFSGHQFPNYSSELNVNALLLGDSALYLCASSLTGSNTGELFFGEGSRLTVL.

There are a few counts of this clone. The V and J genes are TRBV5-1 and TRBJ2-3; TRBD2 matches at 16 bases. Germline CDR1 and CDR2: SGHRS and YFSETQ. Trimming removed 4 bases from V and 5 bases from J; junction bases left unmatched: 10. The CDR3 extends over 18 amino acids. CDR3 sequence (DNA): TGCGCCAGCAGCCCGGGACTAGCGGGAGGGCCGAGGAGAGATACGCAGTATTTT. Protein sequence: CASSPGLAGGPRRDTQYF.

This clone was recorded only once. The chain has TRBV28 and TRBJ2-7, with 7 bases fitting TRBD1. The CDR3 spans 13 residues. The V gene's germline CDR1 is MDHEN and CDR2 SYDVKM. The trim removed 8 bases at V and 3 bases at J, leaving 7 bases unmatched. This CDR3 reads CASRVGTDYEQYF. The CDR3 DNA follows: TGTGCCAGCCGTGTCGGGACAGACTACGAGCAGTACTTC.

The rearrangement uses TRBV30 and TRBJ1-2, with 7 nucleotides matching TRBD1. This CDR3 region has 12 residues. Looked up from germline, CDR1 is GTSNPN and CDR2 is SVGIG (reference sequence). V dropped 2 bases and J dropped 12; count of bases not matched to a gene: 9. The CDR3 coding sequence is TGTGCCTGGAGTTCGACCGGACAGGTGGACACCTTC. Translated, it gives CAWSSTGQVDTF.

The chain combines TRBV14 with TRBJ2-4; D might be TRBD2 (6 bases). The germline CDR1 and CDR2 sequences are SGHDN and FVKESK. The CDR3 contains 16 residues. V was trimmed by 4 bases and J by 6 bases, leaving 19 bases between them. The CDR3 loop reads CASSLRGGQMGNIQYF. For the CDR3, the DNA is TGTGCCAGCAGCCTCAGAGGAGGGCAGATGGGAAACATTCAGTACTTC. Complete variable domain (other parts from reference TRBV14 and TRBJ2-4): EAGVTQFPSHSVIEKGQTVTLRCDPISGHDNLYWYRRVMGKEIKFLLHFVKESKQDESGMPNNRFLAERTGGTYSTLKVQPAELEDSGVYFCASSLRGGQMGNIQYFGAGTRLSVL.

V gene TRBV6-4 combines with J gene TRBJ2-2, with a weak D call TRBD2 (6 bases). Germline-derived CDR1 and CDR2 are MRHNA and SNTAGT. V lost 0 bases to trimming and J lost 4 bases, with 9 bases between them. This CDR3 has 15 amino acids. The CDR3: CASSDSLASTGELFF. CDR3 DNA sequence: TGTGCCAGCAGTGACTCCCTAGCGAGCACCGGGGAGCTGTTTTTT.

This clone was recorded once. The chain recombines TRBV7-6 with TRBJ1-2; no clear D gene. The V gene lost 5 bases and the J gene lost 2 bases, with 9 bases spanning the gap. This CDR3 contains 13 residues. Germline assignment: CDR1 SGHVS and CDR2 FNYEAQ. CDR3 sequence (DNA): TGTGCCAGCAGCCGGTCTGAGAACTATGGCTACACCTTC. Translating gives CASSRSENYGYTF.

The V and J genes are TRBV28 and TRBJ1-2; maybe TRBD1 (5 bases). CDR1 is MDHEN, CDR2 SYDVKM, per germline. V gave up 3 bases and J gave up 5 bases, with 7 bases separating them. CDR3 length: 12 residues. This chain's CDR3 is CASSFQGYGYTF. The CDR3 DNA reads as TGTGCCAGCAGTTTTCAGGGTTATGGCTACACCTTC.

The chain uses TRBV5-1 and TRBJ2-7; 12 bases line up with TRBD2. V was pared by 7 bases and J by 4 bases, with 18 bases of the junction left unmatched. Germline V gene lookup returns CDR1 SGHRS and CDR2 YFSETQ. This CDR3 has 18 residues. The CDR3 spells CASRSLAGGPRSGYEQYF. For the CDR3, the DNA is TGCGCCAGCCGATCCCTAGCGGGAGGGCCGAGGTCAGGGTACGAGCAGTACTTC.

The DNA for the CDR3 is TGTGCCTGGAGTGTACTTCGGTCGAGTAGTCGTGGCGGCGAGCAGTACTTC. This gives the protein CAWSVLRSSSRGGEQYF. The rearrangement uses TRBV30 and TRBJ2-7; D gene unclear. The CDR3 has 17 residues. CDR1 is GTSNPN and CDR2 is SVGIG in the germline V gene (reference sequence). V was pared by 0 bases and J by 6 bases, with 24 bases between. The entire variable domain, with the rest obtained from reference TRBV30 and TRBJ2-7, is as follows: SQTIHQWPATLVQPVGSPLSLECTVEGTSNPNLYWYRQAAGRGLQLLFYSVGIGQISSEVPQNLSASRPQDRQFILSSKKLLLSDSGFYLCAWSVLRSSSRGGEQYFGPGTRLTVT.